This record covers a single T cell receptor (beta chain). Its target is unknown. Template-switch reactions added UMIs with a 6-nucleotide sample barcode. With the 5' RACE reads reprocessed, TCRdb shows one record per CDR3 protein and no DNA. The table lists about 170,000 distinct CDR3 sequences. Germline V gives CDR1 SEHNR, CDR2 FQNEAQ (reference sequence). This CDR3 is built from 15 residues. This specimen belongs to a study of monozygotic twins with inflammatory bowel disease. Whole-study findings and limits: IBD patients had lower TCRbeta diversity (inverse Simpson) than healthy co-twins. Immunosuppressive treatment differences may have increased patient repertoire variability.

This receptor was identified in a human donor with ulcerative colitis or Crohn's disease, or a healthy co-twin of an affected twin (not recorded which). The sample was blood. V usage is TRBV7-9 and J usage is TRBJ2-5. CDR3 sequence reads: CASSLGVTDQETQYF.